This T cell receptor beta chain was observed in a study of T cells in Graves' hyperthyroidism and ophthalmopathy. Regarding the study as a whole: Model output signaled ophthalmopathy a median about seven months ahead of onset.

Calling Graves' hyperthyroidism stable meant ophthalmopathy did not progress within 18 months. The CDR3 spans 12 residues. The V gene's germline CDR1 is DFQATT and CDR2 SNEGSKA (reference sequence). The germline V and J ends were trimmed by 3 bases and 6 bases, with 11 bases remaining between them. Researchers took RNA transcripts and amplified the TCR beta CDR3 regions from them. TCR CDR3 underwent first-round RT-PCR with the HTBI primer set. MiXCR, run by TCRdb on the multiplex PCR reads, gives a single entry per CDR3 protein. The sample lists a few hundred thousand distinct CDR3 sequences; roughly 25% were seen once. This clonotype turned up a few times. Its antigen is still unknown.

The rearrangement joins TRBV20-1 to TRBJ1-1; D gene unclear. This TCR was sampled from a man in his fifties or sixties with Graves' hyperthyroidism. Sequencing input: blood. The CDR3, as DNA: TGCAGTGCTAGGGGGAGCAGGCCTGAAGCTTTCTTT. It translates to CSARGSRPEAFF.